Sequencing of this T cell receptor (beta chain) was carried out in a study of siplizumab effects on memory and regulatory T cells. The assay was immunoSEQ multiplex PCR, and TCRdb's table has in-frame clones only and misses some. Altogether about 120,000 clones are present, about 94% being singletons, with the ten largest covering around 1.7%. The sequencing input was non-Treg CD4+ T cells sorted from blood. This TCR came from a human donor in good health.

The CDR3 coding sequence is TGTGCCAGCAGCTCACAGGGTTTCGGGATGTATGGTGAGCAGTTCTTC. Translated: CASSSQGFGMYGEQFF. The rearrangement joins TRBV7-8 to TRBJ2-1, with D possibly TRBD1 on 6 matching bases. V lost 4 bases to trimming and J lost 9 bases, with 22 bases between them. CDR1 SGHVS and CDR2 FQNEAQ come from the germline V gene. The CDR3 extends over 16 amino acids.